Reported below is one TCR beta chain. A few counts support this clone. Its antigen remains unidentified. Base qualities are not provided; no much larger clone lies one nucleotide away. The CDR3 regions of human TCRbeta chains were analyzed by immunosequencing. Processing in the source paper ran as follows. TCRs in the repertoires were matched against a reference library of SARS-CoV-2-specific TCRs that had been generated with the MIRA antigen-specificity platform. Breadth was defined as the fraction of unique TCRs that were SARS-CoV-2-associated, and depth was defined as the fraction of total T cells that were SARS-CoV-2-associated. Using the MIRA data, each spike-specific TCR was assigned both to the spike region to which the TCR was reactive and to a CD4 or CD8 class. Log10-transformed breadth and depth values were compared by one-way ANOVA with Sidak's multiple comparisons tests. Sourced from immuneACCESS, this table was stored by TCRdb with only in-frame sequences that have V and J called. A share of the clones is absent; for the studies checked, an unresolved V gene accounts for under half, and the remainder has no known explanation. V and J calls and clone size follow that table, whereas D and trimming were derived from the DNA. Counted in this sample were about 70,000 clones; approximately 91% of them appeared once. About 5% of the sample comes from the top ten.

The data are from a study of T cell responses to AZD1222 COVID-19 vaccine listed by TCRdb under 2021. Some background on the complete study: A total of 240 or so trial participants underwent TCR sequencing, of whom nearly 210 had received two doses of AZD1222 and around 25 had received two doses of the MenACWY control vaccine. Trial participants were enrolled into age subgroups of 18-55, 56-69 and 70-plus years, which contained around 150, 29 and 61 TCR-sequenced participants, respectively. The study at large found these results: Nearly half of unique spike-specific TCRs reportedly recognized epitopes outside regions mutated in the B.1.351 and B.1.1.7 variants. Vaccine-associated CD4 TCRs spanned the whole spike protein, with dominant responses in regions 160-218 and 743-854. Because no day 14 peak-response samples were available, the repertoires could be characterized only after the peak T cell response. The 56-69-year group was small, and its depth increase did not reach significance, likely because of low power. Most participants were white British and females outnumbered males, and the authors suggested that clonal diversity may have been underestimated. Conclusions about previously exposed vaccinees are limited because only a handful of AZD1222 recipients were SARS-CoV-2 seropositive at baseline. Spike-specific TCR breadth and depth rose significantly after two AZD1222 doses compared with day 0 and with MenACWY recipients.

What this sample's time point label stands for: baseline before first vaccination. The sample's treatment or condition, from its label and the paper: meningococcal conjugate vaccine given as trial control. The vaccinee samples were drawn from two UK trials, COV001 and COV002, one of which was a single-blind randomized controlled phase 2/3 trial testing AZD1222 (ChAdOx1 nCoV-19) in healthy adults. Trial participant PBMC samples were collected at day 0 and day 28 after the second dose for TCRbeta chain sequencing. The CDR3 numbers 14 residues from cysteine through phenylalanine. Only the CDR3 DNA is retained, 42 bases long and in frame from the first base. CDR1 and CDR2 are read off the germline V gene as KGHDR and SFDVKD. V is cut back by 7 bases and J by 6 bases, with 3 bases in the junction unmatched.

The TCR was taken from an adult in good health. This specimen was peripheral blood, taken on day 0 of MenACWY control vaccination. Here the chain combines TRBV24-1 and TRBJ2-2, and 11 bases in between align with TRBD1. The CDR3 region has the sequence CATSGQGAAGELFF. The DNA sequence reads TGTGCCACCAGCGGACAGGGGGCAGCCGGGGAGCTGTTTTTT.